The clone carrying this T cell receptor beta chain was detected only a few times. This record comes from a study of beta chain features in type 1 diabetes. Sequenced material consisted of expressed TCRB transcripts (all of the isolated RNA was reverse transcribed). The repertoire was sequenced with immunoSEQ multiplex PCR; TCRdb's copy has only in-frame clones and lacks some. The top ten hold around 0.065% of the sample, which has around 430,000 clones, 30% seen once. The CDR3 extends over 14 amino acids. V shed 1 base and J shed 4 bases, with 10 bases lying between them. The germline CDR1 and CDR2 sequences are SGHTA and FQGNSA.

This sequence was found in a man in his late teens or twenties in good health. The source material was naive CD4+ T cells from blood. The V gene is TRBV7-2, the J gene TRBJ1-2; no reliable D call. The CDR3, as DNA: TGTGCCAGCAGCTTAGAGGGCCAGGCCTATGGCTACACCTTC. Its protein is CASSLEGQAYGYTF.